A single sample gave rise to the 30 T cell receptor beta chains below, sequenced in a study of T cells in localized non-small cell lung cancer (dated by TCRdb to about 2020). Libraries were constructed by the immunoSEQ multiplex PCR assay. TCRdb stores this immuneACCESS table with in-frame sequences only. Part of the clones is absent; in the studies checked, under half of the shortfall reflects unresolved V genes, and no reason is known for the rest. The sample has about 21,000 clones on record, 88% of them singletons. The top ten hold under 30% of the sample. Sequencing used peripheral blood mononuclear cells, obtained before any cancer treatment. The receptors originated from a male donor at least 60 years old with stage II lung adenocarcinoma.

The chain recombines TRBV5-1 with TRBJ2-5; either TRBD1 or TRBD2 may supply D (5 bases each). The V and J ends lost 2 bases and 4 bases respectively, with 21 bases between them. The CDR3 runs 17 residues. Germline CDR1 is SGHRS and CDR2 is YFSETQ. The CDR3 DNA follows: TGCGCCAGCAGCTTACGGGGCGATCCGAGGTTGGGAGAGACCCAGTACTTC. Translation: CASSLRGDPRLGETQYF.

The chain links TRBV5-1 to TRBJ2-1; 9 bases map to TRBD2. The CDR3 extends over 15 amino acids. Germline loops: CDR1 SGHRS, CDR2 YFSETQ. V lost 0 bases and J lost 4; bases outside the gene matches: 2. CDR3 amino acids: CASSLGLAGYNEQFF. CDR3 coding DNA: TGCGCCAGCAGCTTGGGCCTAGCGGGATACAATGAGCAGTTCTTC.

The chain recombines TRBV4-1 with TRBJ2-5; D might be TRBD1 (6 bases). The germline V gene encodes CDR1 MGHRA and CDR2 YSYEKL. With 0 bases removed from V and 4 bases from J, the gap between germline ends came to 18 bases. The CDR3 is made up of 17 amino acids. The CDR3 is CASSQEVSRRGSETQYF. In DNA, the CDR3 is TGCGCCAGCAGCCAAGAAGTAAGTCGAAGGGGGTCAGAGACCCAGTACTTC.

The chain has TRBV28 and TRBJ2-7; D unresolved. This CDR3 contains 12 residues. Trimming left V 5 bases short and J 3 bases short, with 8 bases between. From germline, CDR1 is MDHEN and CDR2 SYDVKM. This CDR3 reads CASSPALYEQYF. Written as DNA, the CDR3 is TGTGCCAGCAGTCCGGCCCTCTACGAGCAGTACTTC.

The CDR3 region is CAIRSDKAGNEQYF. The CDR3 DNA reads TGTGCCATCAGATCCGATAAAGCCGGAAACGAGCAGTACTTC. The chain links TRBV10-3 to TRBJ2-7; no firm D call. V lost 6 bases and J 5 bases, leaving 17 bases between the germline ends. Germline assignment: CDR1 ENHRY and CDR2 SYGVKD. The CDR3 contains 14 residues.

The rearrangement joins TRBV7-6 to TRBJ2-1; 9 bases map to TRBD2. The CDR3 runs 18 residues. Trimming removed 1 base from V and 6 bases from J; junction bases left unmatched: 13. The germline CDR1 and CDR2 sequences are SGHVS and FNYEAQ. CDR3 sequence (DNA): TGTGCCAGCAGCTTAGACGGAGGGGCGGGAGGGCCTAGCAATGAGCAGTTCTTC. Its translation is CASSLDGGAGGPSNEQFF. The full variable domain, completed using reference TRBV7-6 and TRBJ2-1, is GAGVSQSPRYKVTKRGQDVALRCDPISGHVSLYWYRQALGQGPEFLTYFNYEAQQDKSGLPNDRFSAERPEGSISTLTIQRTEQRDSAMYRCASSLDGGAGGPSNEQFFGPGTRLTVL.

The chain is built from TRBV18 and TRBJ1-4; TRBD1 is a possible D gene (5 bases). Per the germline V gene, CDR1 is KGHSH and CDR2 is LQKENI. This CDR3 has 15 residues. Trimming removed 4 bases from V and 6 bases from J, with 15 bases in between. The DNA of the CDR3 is TGTGCCAGCTCACTGCCGGGGGGATCAGATGAAAAACTGTTTTTT. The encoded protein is CASSLPGGSDEKLFF.

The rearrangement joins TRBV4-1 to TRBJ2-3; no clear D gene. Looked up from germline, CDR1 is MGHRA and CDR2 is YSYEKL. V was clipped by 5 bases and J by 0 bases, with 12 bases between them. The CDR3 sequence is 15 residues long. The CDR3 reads CASSFRLSSTDTQYF. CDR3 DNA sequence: TGCGCCAGCAGCTTCCGACTTTCTAGCACAGATACGCAGTATTTT.

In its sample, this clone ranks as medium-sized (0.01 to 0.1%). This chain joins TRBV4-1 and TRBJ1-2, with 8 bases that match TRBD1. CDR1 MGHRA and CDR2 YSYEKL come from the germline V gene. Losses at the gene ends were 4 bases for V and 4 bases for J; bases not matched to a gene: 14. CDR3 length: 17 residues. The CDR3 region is CASSRTGTGSQSYGYTF. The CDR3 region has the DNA TGCGCCAGCAGCCGGACCGGGACAGGATCACAGAGCTATGGCTACACCTTC.

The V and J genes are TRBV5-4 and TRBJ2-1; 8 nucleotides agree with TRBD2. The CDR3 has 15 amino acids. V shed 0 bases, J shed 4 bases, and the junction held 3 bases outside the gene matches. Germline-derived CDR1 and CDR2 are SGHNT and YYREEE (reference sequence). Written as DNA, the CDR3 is TGTGCCAGCAGCTTGGGTGCGGGAGGATACAATGAGCAGTTCTTC. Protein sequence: CASSLGAGGYNEQFF.

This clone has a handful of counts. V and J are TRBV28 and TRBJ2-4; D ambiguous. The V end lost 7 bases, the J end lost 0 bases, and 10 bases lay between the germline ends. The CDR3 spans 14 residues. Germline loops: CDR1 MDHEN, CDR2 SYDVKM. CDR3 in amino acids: CASTLRVAKNIQYF. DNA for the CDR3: TGTGCCAGCACCCTTAGGGTAGCCAAAAACATTCAGTACTTC.

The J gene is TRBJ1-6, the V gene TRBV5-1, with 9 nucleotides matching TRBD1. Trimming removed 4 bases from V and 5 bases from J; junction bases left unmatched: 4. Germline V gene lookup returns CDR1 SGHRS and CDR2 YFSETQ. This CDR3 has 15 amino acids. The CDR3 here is CASSVGTGNNSPLHF. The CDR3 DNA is TGCGCCAGCAGCGTTGGGACAGGGAATAATTCACCCCTCCACTTT.

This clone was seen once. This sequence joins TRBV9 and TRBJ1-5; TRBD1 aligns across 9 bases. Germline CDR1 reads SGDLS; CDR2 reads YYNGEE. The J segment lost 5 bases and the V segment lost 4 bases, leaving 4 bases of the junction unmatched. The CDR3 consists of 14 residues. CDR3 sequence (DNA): TGTGCCAGCAGCTTGGGACAGGGTCATCAGCCCCAGCATTTT. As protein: CASSLGQGHQPQHF. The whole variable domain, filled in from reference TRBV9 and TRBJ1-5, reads DSGVTQTPKHLITATGQRVTLRCSPRSGDLSVYWYQQSLDQGLQFLIQYYNGEERAKGNILERFSAQQFPDLHSELNLSSLELGDSALYFCASSLGQGHQPQHFGDGTRLSIL.

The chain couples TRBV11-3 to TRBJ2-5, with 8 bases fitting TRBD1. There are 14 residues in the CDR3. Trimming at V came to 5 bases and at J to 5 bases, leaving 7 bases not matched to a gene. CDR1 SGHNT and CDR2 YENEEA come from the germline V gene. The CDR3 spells CASSPGGDLETQYF. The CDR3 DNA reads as TGTGCCAGCAGCCCAGGGGGCGACCTGGAGACCCAGTACTTC.

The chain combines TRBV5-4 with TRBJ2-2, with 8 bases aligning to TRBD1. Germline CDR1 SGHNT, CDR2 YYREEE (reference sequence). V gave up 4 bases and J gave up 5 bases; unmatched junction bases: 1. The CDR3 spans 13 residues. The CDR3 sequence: CASSRDRTGELFF. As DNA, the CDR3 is TGTGCCAGCAGCCGGGACAGGACCGGGGAGCTGTTTTTT.

The CDR3 DNA is TGCAGCGGGATTAGCGGGAGTGTCTACAATGAGCAGTTCTTC. It is translated as CSGISGSVYNEQFF. This chain joins TRBV29-1 and TRBJ2-1, with 9 bases fitting TRBD2. Germline V gene lookup returns CDR1 SQVTM and CDR2 ANQGSEA. The CDR3 loop spans 14 amino acids. Trimming cost V 7 bases and J 3 bases; bases outside gene matches: 7.

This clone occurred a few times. The CDR3 region is CASSSTPGNYGYTF. CDR3 coding DNA: TGTGCCAGCAGCTCAACTCCAGGGAACTATGGCTACACCTTC. This rearrangement joins TRBV7-2 to TRBJ1-2, with a tentative D call TRBD1 (5 bases). This CDR3 spans 14 amino acids. Trimming removed 4 bases at V and 2 bases at J, with 11 bases between. Per germline, CDR1 SGHTA and CDR2 FQGNSA.

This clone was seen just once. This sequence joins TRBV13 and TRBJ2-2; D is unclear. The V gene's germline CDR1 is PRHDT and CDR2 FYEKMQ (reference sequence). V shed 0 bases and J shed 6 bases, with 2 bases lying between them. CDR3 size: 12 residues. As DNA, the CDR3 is TGTGCCAGCAGCTTAGGCCCCGGGGAGCTGTTTTTT. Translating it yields CASSLGPGELFF.

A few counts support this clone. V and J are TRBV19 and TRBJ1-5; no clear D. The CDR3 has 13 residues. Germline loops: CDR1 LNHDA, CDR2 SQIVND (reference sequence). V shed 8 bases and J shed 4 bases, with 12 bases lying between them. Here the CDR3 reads CASSGSLNQPQHF. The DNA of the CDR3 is TGTGCCAGTTCGGGCAGCCTGAATCAGCCCCAGCATTTT.

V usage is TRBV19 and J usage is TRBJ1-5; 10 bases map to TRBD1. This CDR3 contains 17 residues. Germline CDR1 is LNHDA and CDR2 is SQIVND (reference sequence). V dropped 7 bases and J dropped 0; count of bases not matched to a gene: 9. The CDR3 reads CASTPGQGTYSNQPQHF. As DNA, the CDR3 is TGTGCCAGTACCCCGGGACAGGGGACATATAGCAATCAGCCCCAGCATTTT.

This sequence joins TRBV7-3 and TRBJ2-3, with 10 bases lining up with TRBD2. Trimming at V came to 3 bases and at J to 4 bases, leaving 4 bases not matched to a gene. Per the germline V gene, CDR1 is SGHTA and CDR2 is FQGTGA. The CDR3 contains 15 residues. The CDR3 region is CASSFSGRVADTQYF. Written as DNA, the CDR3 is TGTGCCAGCAGCTTCAGCGGGAGGGTCGCAGATACGCAGTATTTT.

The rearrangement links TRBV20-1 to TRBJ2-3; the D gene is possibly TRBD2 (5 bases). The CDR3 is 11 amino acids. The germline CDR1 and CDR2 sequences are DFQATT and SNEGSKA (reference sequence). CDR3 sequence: CSQLATDTQYF. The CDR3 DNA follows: TGCAGCCAATTAGCGACAGATACGCAGTATTTT.

CDR3 sequence reads: CASSLAGRAETQYF. CDR3 nucleotide sequence: TGCGCCAGCAGCTTGGCCGGGAGAGCGGAGACCCAGTACTTC. The chain combines TRBV5-1 with TRBJ2-5, with D tentatively TRBD2 (6 bases). The V gene lost 0 bases and the J gene lost 5 bases, with 11 bases spanning the gap. CDR1 and CDR2 (germline): SGHRS, YFSETQ. The CDR3 is 14 residues long.

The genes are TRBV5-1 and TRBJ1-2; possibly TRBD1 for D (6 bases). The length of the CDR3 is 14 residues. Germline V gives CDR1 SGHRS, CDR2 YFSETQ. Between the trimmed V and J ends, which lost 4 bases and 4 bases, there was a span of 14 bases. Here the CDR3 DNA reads TGCGCCAGCAGCCCGCTACAGGGAACCTATGGCTACACCTTC. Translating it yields CASSPLQGTYGYTF.

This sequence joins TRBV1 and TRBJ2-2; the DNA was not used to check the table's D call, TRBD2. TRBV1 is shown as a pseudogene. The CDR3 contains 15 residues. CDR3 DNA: TGCACCAGCAGATCCGTTGTAGCGGGAGCCGGGGAGCTGTTTTTT. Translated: CTSRSVVAGAGELFF.

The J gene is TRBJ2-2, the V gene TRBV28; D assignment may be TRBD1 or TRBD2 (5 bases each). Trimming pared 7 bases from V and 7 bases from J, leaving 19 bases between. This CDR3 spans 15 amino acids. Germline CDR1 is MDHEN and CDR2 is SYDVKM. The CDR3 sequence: CASTPFGGRGGELFF. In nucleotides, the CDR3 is TGTGCCAGCACCCCCTTTGGGGGACGAGGCGGGGAGCTGTTTTTT.

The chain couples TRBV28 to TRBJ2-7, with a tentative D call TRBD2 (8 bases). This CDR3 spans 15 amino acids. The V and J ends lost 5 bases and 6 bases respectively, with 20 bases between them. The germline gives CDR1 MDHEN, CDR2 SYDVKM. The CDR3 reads CASSQPGLGGVEQYF. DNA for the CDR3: TGTGCCAGCAGTCAACCGGGACTAGGGGGCGTCGAGCAGTACTTC.

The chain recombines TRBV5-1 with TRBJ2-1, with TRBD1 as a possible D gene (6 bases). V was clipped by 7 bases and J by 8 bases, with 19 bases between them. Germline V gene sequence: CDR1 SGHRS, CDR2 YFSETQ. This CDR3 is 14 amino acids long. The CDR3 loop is CASGIGQLGDEQFF. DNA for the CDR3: TGCGCCAGCGGAATCGGACAGTTGGGGGATGAGCAGTTCTTC.

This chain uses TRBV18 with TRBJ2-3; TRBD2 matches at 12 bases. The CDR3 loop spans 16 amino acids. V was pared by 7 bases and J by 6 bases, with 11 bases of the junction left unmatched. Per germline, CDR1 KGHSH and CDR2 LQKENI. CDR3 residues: CASFTRLAGERDTQYF. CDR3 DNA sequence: TGTGCCAGCTTCACCCGACTAGCGGGAGAAAGGGATACGCAGTATTTT. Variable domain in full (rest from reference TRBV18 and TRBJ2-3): NAGVMQNPRHLVRRRGQEARLRCSPMKGHSHVYWYRQLPEEGLKFMVYLQKENIIDESGMPKERFSAEFPKEGPSILRIQQVVRGDSAAYFCASFTRLAGERDTQYFGPGTRLTVL.

The DNA for the CDR3 is TGCGCCAGCAGCTTGCTTTTGGGCTCCTATGGCTACACCTTC. It encodes CASSLLLGSYGYTF. The rearrangement uses TRBV5-1 and TRBJ1-2, with unresolved D. The CDR3 has 14 residues. Germline-derived CDR1 and CDR2 are SGHRS and YFSETQ. V was pared by 1 base and J by 4 bases, with 11 bases between.